The T cell receptor (beta chain) described here comes from a study of T cell responses to AZD1222 COVID-19 vaccine. Background on the study: Investigators merged groups given second doses at roughly 4 or roughly 12 weeks. Study-wide points: The peak T cell response came first, and repertoires were sampled only after it. Two AZD1222 doses significantly raised spike-specific TCR breadth and depth over controls. Dominant CD4 TCR responses targeted spike regions 160-218 and 743-854.

Method: immunoSEQ multiplex PCR; TCRdb's copy keeps in-frame clones and lacks some. The data hold roughly 100,000 clones, with roughly 90% observed a single time. A remark on this clone: Its matching antigen is unknown.

The clonotype comes from an adult in good health. The input for sequencing was peripheral blood, taken on day 0 of AZD1222 vaccination.

In DNA form, the CDR3 reads TGCAGTGCTAGTACGGACGTGGGCACTGAAGCTTTCTTT. It specifies CSASTDVGTEAFF. The chain employs TRBV20-1 and TRBJ1-1; no definite D call. V dropped 3 bases and J dropped 4 bases, with 12 bases sitting between them. Germline V lookup: CDR1 DFQATT, CDR2 SNEGSKA (reference sequence). The CDR3 has 13 residues.